This note documents a single TCR beta chain sequence. CDR1 and CDR2 from the germline V gene are SQVTM and ANQGSEA. V lost 6 bases to trimming and J lost 3 bases; unmatched junction nucleotides: 7. The length of the CDR3 is 13 residues. The data are from a study of blood T cell repertoires in COVID-19. Authors' analysis steps: Reference gene primer amplification in the assay estimated nucleated cell counts. The protocol was immunoSEQ multiplex PCR, while the TCRdb copy is restricted to in-frame clones and leaves out a portion. The D gene and trimming were derived from the DNA, and the V and J assignments and clone size from that table. The sample shows approximately 150,000 clones, over 70% of them seen only once.

The sequencing sample was made of peripheral blood. The sequence came from a man in his fifties or sixties with active or convalescent COVID-19. The chain uses TRBV29-1 and TRBJ1-2; 7 bases match TRBD1. CDR3 region: CSVRQGSDYGYTF. In DNA form, the CDR3 reads TGCAGCGTGAGACAGGGTTCGGACTATGGCTACACCTTC. Full variable domain (missing parts from reference TRBV29-1 and TRBJ1-2): SAVISQKPSRDICQRGTSLTIQCQVDSQVTMMFWYRQQPGQSLTLIATANQGSEATYESGFVIDKFPISRPNLTFSTLTVSNMSPEDSSIYLCSVRQGSDYGYTFGSGTRLTVV.